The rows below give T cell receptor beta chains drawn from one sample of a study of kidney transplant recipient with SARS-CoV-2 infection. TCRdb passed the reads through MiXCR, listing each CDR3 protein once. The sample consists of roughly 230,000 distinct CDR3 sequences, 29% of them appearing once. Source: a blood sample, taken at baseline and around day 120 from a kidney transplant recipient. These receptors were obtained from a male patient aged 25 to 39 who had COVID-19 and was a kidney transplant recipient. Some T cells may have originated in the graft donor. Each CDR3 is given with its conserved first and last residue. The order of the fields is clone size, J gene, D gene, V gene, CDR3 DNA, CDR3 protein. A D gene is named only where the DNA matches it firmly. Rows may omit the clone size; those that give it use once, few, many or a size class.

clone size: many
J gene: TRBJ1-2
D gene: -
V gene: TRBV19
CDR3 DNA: TGTGCCAGTAGTCTTGCAAAGACAAATCGAAAGACCTATGGCTACACCTTC
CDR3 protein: CASSLAKTNRKTYGYTF

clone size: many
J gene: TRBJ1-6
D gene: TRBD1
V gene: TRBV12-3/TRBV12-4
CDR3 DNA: TGTGCCAGCAGTCCATTGGGACAGGGGAATTCACCCCTCCACTTT
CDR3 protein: CASSPLGQGNSPLHF

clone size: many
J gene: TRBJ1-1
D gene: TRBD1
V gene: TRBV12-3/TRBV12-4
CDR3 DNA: TGTGCCAGCAGTTTACAGGGGGATTTGGAAGCTTTCTTT
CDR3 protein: CASSLQGDLEAFF

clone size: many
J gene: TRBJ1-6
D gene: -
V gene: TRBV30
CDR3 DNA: TGTGCCTGGACAACGCACCTAGGGGCGAGGAATTCACCCCTCCACTTT
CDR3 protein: CAWTTHLGARNSPLHF

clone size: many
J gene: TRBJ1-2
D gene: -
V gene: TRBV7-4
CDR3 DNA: TGTGCCAGCAGCTCGAGTAATTCAGCTCGAAAGACCTATGGCTACACCTTC
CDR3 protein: CASSSSNSARKTYGYTF

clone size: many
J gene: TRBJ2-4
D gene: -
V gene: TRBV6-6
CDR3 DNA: TGTGCCAGCAGTCTTGGACGGGAAGCCAAAAACATTCAGTACTTC
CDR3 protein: CASSLGREAKNIQYF

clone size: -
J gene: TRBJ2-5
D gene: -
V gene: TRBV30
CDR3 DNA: TGTGCCTGGAGTGTAGGGTTAAGCCACGGAGAGACCCAGTACTTC
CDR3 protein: CAWSVGLSHGETQYF

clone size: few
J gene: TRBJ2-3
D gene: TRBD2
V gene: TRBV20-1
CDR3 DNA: TGCAGTGCTGGGGGACTAGCGGGAGGGCCGGGTACGCAGTATTTT
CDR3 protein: CSAGGLAGGPGTQYF

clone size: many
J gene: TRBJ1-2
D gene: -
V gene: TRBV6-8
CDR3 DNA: TGTGCCAGCAGAAAAACTGGGGGTGGCTACACCTTC
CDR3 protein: CASRKTGGGYTF

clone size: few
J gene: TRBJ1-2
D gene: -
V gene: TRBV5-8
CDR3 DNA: TGTGCCAGCATCCTTAGTCATCCACGAAAGACCTATGGCTACACCTTC
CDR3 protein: CASILSHPRKTYGYTF

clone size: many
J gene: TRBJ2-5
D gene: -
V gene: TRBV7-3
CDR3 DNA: TGTGCCAGCAGCTTAACTGGGATGGAGACCCAGTACTTC
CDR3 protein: CASSLTGMETQYF

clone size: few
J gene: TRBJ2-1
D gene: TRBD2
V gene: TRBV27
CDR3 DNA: TGTGCCAGCAGACCGGTATCAGGACTAGCGGACAATGAGCAGTTCTTC
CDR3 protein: CASRPVSGLADNEQFF

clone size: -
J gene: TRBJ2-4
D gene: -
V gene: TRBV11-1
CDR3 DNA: TGTGCCAGCAGCGCTTTTTTTAAGGCTGGAAAGACCTATGGCTGCACCTTC
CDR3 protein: CASSAFFKAGKTYGCTF

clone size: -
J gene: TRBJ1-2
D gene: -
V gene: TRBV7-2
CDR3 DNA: TGTGCCAACAGCGGTTGCAACAGAGACGGAAAGACCTATGGCTACACCTTC
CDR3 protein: CANSGCNRDGKTYGYTF

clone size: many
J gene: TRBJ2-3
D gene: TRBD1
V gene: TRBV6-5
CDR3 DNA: TGTGCCAGCAGCCGACAGGGTAATACAGATACGCAGTATTTT
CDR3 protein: CASSRQGNTDTQYF

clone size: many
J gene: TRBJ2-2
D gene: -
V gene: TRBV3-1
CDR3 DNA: TGTGCCAGCAGCGTTGATCGTCCCATTTCAGGCTTGACCGGGGAGCTGTTTTTT
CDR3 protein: CASSVDRPISGLTGELFF

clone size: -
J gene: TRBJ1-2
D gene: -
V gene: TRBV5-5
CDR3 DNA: TGTGCCAATAATGGCGGTGTCTCGCGAAAGACCTATGGCTACACCTTC
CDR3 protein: CANNGGVSRKTYGYTF

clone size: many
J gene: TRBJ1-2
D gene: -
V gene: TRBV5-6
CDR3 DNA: TGTGCCAGCAGTCCTAGCAATAGTCGAAAGACCTATGGCTACACCTTC
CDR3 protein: CASSPSNSRKTYGYTF

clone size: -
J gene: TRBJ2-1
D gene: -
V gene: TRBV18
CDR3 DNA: TGTGCCAGCTCACCACCGTGGTCCCTACTATACAATGAGCAGTTCTTC
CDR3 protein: CASSPPWSLLYNEQFF

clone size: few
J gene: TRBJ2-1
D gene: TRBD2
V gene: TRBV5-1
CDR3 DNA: TGCGCCAGCAGCTTGCTAGCGGGGAAAGGGGGATACAATGAGCAGTTCTTC
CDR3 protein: CASSLLAGKGGYNEQFF

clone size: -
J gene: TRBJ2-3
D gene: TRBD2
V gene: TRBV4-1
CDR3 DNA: TGCGCCAGCAGTCAATTCGGGGGGAGCACAGATACGCAGTATTTT
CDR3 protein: CASSQFGGSTDTQYF

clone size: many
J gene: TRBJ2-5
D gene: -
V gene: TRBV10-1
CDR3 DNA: TGCGCCAGCAGTGAGTCGAGGACCGAGCAAGAGACCCAGTACTTC
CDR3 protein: CASSESRTEQETQYF

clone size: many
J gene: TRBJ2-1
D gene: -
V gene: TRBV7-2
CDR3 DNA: TGTGCCAGCAGCTTAAATTATGGCGATGAGCAGTTCTTC
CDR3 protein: CASSLNYGDEQFF

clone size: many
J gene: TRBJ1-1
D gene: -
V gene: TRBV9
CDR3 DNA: TGTGCCAGCAGCGCGGTCTCGCCAGGAGGAACCCGTGAAGCTTTCTTT
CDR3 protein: CASSAVSPGGTREAFF

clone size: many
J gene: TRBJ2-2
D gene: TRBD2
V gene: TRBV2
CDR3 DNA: TGTGCCAGCAGTTTTCCGACTAGCGGGATAGGCGGGGAGCTGTTTTTT
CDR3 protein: CASSFPTSGIGGELFF

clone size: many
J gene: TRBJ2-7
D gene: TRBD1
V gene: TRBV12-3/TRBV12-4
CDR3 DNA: TGTGCCAGTGGGACAGTGAGCTCCTACGAGCAGTACTTC
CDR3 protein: CASGTVSSYEQYF

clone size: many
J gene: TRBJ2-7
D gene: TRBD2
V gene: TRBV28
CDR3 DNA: TGTGCCAGCAGGAGGACTAGCGTCTACGAGCAGTACTTC
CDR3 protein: CASRRTSVYEQYF

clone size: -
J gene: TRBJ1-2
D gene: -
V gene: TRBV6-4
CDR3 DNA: TGTGCCAGCAGTTTTATCGACTCACACGGAAAGACCTATGGCTACACCTTC
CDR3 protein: CASSFIDSHGKTYGYTF

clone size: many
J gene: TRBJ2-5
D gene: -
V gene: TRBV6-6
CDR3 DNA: TGTGCCAGCAGTTACTTAGGGTACCAAGAGACCCAGTACTTC
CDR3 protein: CASSYLGYQETQYF

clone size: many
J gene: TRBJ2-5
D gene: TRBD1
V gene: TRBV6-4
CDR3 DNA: TGTGCCAGCAGTAAAGGGACAGGGGGAGAGACCCAGTACTTC
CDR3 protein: CASSKGTGGETQYF

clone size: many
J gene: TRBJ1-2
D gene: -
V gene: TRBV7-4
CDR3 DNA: TGTGCCAGCAGCCCGCTAGATTCAGCTCGAAAGACCTATGGCTACACCTTC
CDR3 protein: CASSPLDSARKTYGYTF

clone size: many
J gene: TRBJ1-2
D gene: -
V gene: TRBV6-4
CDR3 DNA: TGTGCCAGCAGTATATCAGGCTCACACGGAAAGACCTATGGCTACACCTTC
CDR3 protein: CASSISGSHGKTYGYTF

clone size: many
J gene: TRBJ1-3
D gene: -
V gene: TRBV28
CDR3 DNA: TGTGCCAGCAGCGTCCTGGGAAACACCATATATTTT
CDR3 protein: CASSVLGNTIYF

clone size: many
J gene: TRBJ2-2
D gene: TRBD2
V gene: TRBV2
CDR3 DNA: TGTGCCAGCAGTGCCGGGGGGGGCTTCGGGGAGCTGTTTTTT
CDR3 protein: CASSAGGGFGELFF

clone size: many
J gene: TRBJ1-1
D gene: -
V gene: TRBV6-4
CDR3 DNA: TGTGCCAGCAGTGGAGCATTGAACACTGAAGCTTTCTTT
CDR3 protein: CASSGALNTEAFF

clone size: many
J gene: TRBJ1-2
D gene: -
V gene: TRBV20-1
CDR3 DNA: TGCAGTGCTAGAGGACGAGTCTATGACTACACCTTC
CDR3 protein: CSARGRVYDYTF

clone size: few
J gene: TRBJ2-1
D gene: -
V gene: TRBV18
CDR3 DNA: TGTGCCAGCTCTGTTTACGGCGGCAATGAGCAGTTCTTC
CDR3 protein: CASSVYGGNEQFF

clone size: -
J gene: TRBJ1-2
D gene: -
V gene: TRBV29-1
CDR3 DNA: TGCAGCGTTACACGGGAACTAGCATGGAAGACCTATGGCTACACCTTC
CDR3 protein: CSVTRELAWKTYGYTF

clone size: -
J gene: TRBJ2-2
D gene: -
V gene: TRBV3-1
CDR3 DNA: TGTGCCAGCAGCTATTTGAGTCCCATTTCAGGCTTGACCGGGGAGCCGTTTTTT
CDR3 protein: CASSYLSPISGLTGEPFF

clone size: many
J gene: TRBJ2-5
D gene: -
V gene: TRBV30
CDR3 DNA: TGTGCCTGGAGTGGGTGGGAGAAGTTCGACCAAGAGACCCAGTACTTC
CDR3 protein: CAWSGWEKFDQETQYF

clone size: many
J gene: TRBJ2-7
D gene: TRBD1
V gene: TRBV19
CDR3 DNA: TGTGCCAGTAGTATGTGGACAGGCCCCTACGAGCAGTACTTC
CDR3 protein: CASSMWTGPYEQYF

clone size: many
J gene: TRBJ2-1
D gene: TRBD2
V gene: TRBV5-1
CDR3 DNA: TGCGCCAGCAGCGGGGGACTAGCTTTGTTCGATGAGCAGTTCTTC
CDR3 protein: CASSGGLALFDEQFF

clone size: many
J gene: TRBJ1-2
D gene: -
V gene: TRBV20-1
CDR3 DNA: TGCAGTGCTGATGTTCTGCTGTTTCGAAAGACCTATGGCTACACCTTC
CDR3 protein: CSADVLLFRKTYGYTF

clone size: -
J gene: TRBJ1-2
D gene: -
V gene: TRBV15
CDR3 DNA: TGTGCCACCAGCCGGGCAGTAAGGTGTGGAAGGACCTATGGCTACACCTTC
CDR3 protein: CATSRAVRCGRTYGYTF

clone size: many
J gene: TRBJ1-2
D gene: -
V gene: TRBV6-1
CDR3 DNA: TGTGCCAGCAGTAGTAGTACGGAATGTAGAAAGACCTATGGCTACACCTTC
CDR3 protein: CASSSSTECRKTYGYTF

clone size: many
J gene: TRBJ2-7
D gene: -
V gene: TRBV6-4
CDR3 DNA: TGTGCCAGCAGTGACCCCCCCGAGAGCTCCTACGAGCAGTACTTC
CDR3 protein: CASSDPPESSYEQYF

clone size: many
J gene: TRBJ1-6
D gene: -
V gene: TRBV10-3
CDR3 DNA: TGTGCCACCAAACAGGGTGACTATAATTCACCCCTCCACTTT
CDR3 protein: CATKQGDYNSPLHF

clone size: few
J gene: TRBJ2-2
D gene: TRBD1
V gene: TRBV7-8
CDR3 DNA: TGTGCCAGCAGTTTTACTACAGGGGCCTTGAACACCGGGGAGCTGTTTTTT
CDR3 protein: CASSFTTGALNTGELFF

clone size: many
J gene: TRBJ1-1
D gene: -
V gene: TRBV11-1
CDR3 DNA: TGTGCCAGCAGCCCTCGGACCCCGGGGACGATGGCCACTGAAGCTTTCTTT
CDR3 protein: CASSPRTPGTMATEAFF

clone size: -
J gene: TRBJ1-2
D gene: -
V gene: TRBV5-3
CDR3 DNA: TGTGCCAGAGGTTTGCAAGTGGTGAGAAAGACCTATGGCTACACCTTC
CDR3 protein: CARGLQVVRKTYGYTF

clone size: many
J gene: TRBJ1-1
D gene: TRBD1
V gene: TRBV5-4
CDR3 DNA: TGTGCCAGCAGCCAAGCTCCGGGACAGGGTGAAGCTTTCTTT
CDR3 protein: CASSQAPGQGEAFF

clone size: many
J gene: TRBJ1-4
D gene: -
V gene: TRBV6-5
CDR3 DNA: TGTGCCAGCTCAGGGTTGGAGGGGGGAAAACTGTTTTTT
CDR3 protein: CASSGLEGGKLFF

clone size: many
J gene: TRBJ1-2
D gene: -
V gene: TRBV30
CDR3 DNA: TGTGCCTGGAGTGTATCCAGCTTTGGCTACACCTTC
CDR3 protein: CAWSVSSFGYTF